This T cell receptor (beta chain) was sequenced during a study of regulatory T cells in long-lasting Graves disease. On the study more broadly: Antithyroid drugs had been taken under 3 months by newly diagnosed Graves' patients.

The V segment lost 7 bases and the J segment 1 base; nucleotides outside the gene matches: 6. The CDR3 consists of 14 residues. Germline V gene sequence: CDR1 SNHLY, CDR2 FYNNEI. As to time point: newly diagnosed GD, antithyroid drugs for less than 3 months. From RNA extracted from PBMCs, the TCR library was made. This clonotype was counted many times. Antigen specificity is unknown. Study-level results: Newly diagnosed disease favored TRBV20-1 and TRBJ2-1 over persistent disease.

Relying on iRepertoire HTBI primers and Arm-PCR of CDR3 regions, the team built TCR beta libraries. Using its own MiXCR run on the multiplex PCR reads, TCRdb lists one record per CDR3 protein. The sample records under 250,000 distinct CDR3 sequences, around 20% being singletons. This material consisted of peripheral blood mononuclear cells (PBMCs), taken at new diagnosis, from a patient treated with antithyroid drugs. V and J are TRBV2 and TRBJ1-1; TRBD1 aligns across 7 bases. The clonotype originates from a female donor with Graves disease. CDR3 residues: CASTPQGRNTEAFF. In DNA, the CDR3 is TGTGCCAGCACCCCACAGGGGAGGAACACTGAAGCTTTCTTT.